These 23 T cell receptor beta chains share one sample of origin, sequenced in a study of shared clonotypes between healthy human individuals. Some clones are missing from TCRdb's copy, which holds only in-frame ones; the method was immunoSEQ multiplex PCR. The data hold around 430,000 clones, with around 79% observed a single time. Sequencing used PBMCs. Receptors were obtained from a woman in her forties in good health. Some clones in this sample may be carry-over from other donors' samples.

The chain carries TRBV19 and TRBJ2-1; tentative D call: TRBD2 (5 bases). Trimming cost V 3 bases and J 9 bases, with 6 bases left between them. The CDR3 covers 11 residues. Per the germline V gene, CDR1 is LNHDA and CDR2 is SQIVND (reference sequence). The CDR3 DNA follows: TGTGCCAGTAGTATCAGCGGTGAGCAGTTCTTC. This translates into CASSISGEQFF. Using reference TRBV19 and TRBJ2-1 for the parts outside the CDR3, the full variable domain is DGGITQSPKYLFRKEGQNVTLSCEQNLNHDAMYWYRQDPGQGLRLIYYSQIVNDFQKGDIAEGYSVSREKKESFPLTVTSAQKNPTAFYLCASSISGEQFFGPGTRLTVL.

This chain joins TRBV29-1 and TRBJ2-7; 10 positions agree with TRBD2. V trimming: 7 bases; J trimming: 7 bases; junction bases outside the gene matches: 16. Germline V lookup: CDR1 SQVTM, CDR2 ANQGSEA. This CDR3 contains 15 residues. The CDR3 bases are TGCAGCGCCTCCCCCCCAAGCGGGAGGGTGGGAGAGCAGTACTTC. Residues: CSASPPSGRVGEQYF.

This sequence joins TRBV6-5 and TRBJ2-7; tentatively, D is TRBD1 (6 bases). The CDR3 runs to 16 residues. Looked up from germline, CDR1 is MNHEY and CDR2 is SVGAGI. Trimming shortened V by 2 bases and J by 7 bases, and 21 bases separated the two germline ends. In DNA, the CDR3 is TGTGCCAGCAGTTACACCTACAGGGCTGGGGCTTGGGAGCAGTACTTC. It yields the protein CASSYTYRAGAWEQYF.

Worth noting for this clone: At one end the junction does not follow the germline gene, possibly because of a read error. The chain is built from TRBV30 and TRBJ1-2; possible D gene TRBD1, 6 bases. The CDR3 consists of 12 residues. From germline, CDR1 is GTSNPN and CDR2 SVGIG (reference sequence). The CDR3 nucleotides read TGTGCCCGGAGGGGGGCAGGGGATGGCTACACCTTC. Translating gives CARRGAGDGYTF.

The V and J genes are TRBV6-5 and TRBJ2-2; 8 nucleotides match TRBD2. CDR3 length equals 15 residues. With 4 bases clipped from V and 4 bases from J, the junction kept 5 bases outside the gene matches. Germline V gene sequence: CDR1 MNHEY, CDR2 SVGAGI. CDR3 DNA sequence: TGTGCCAGCAGTTCGGGACTAGTCTTCACCGGGGAGCTGTTTTTT. Translated, it gives CASSSGLVFTGELFF.

The chain uses TRBV4-3 and TRBJ2-5, with 7 positions matching TRBD2. The better agreement between TRBJ2-7 and the DNA end casts doubt on the J call. Germline V gene data show CDR1 as LGHNA and CDR2 as YSLEER. The CDR3 length is 16 residues. This CDR3 reads CASSQGASGYSYEQYF. The CDR3 DNA sequence: TGCGCCAGCAGCCAAGGGGCTAGCGGATACTCCTACGAGCAGTACTTC.

A few counts support this clone. This rearrangement joins TRBV5-5 to TRBJ1-1; the match to TRBD1 covers 7 bases. With 4 bases clipped from V and 0 bases from J, the junction kept 9 bases outside the gene matches. There are 16 residues in the CDR3. Germline CDR1 reads SGHKS; CDR2 reads YYEKEE (reference sequence). The CDR3 is CASSPRTGTMNTEAFF. The CDR3 DNA follows: TGTGCCAGCAGCCCCCGGACAGGAACCATGAACACTGAAGCTTTCTTT.

V usage is TRBV28 and J usage is TRBJ1-5; 9 bases are a match to TRBD1. V gave up 5 bases and J gave up 2 bases; unmatched junction bases: 13. The CDR3 is made up of 18 amino acids. Germline lookup yields CDR1 MDHEN and CDR2 SYDVKM. The CDR3 DNA follows: TGTGCCAGCAGTCTGGAGACAGGGGGATTTTTAGGCAATCAGCCCCAGCATTTT. It is translated as CASSLETGGFLGNQPQHF.

This chain joins TRBV4-1 and TRBJ2-5, with D unclear. V was pared by 1 base and J by 4 bases, with 7 bases between. The CDR3 runs to 13 residues. The germline V gene has CDR1 MGHRA and CDR2 YSYEKL. CDR3 sequence reads: CASSQGQAETQYF. In DNA, the CDR3 is TGCGCCAGCAGCCAAGGGCAGGCAGAGACCCAGTACTTC.

The chain couples TRBV5-8 to TRBJ2-7; D call uncertain. The V end lost 0 bases, the J end lost 2 bases, and 9 bases lay between the germline ends. There are 14 residues in the CDR3. The germline CDR1 and CDR2 sequences are SGHTS and YDEGEE. The CDR3 DNA reads TGTGCCAGCAGCTTGGCCGTGGTAACCTACGAGCAGTACTTC. It translates to CASSLAVVTYEQYF.

This clone was observed a single time. The chain employs TRBV19 and TRBJ2-1; D call uncertain. V gave up 3 bases and J gave up 2 bases, with 11 bases separating them. This CDR3 has 15 residues. Germline lookup yields CDR1 LNHDA and CDR2 SQIVND (reference sequence). The CDR3 loop reads CASSMGGRTYNEQFF. CDR3 nucleotides: TGTGCCAGTAGTATGGGTGGTCGGACCTACAATGAGCAGTTCTTC.

This chain joins TRBV5-4 and TRBJ1-2, with D maybe TRBD1 (5 bases). CDR1 is SGHNT, CDR2 YYREEE, per germline (reference sequence). Trimming took off 4 bases at V and 4 bases at J, with 14 bases between the two ends. This CDR3 has 14 residues. The CDR3 sequence: CASSPRQGSYGYTF. The CDR3 coding sequence is TGTGCCAGCAGCCCGCGTCAGGGTAGCTATGGCTACACCTTC.

The chain employs TRBV28 and TRBJ1-2; 9 nucleotides agree with TRBD1. The CDR3 has 13 amino acids. From germline, CDR1 is MDHEN and CDR2 SYDVKM. The V segment lost 7 bases and the J segment 8 bases; nucleotides outside the gene matches: 8. CDR3 region: CASTNTGGWGYTF. CDR3 nucleotide sequence: TGTGCCAGCACCAACACAGGGGGCTGGGGCTACACCTTC.

V and J are TRBV5-1 and TRBJ1-1, with 8 bases aligning to TRBD1. J was trimmed by 1 base and V by 3 bases; bases with no gene match: 2. The CDR3 contains 14 residues. CDR1 and CDR2 from the germline V gene are SGHRS and YFSETQ. CDR3 sequence (DNA): TGCGCCAGCAGCTCGCAGGGGGCGAACACTGAAGCTTTCTTT. It is translated as CASSSQGANTEAFF.

The gene calls are TRBV18 and TRBJ2-7, with TRBD1 matching 8 bases. This CDR3 spans 14 amino acids. Germline lookup yields CDR1 KGHSH and CDR2 LQKENI. After removal of 3 bases from V and 5 bases from J, the junction contained 6 bases not matched to a gene. The CDR3 region is CASSPDRVGNEQYF. CDR3 sequence (DNA): TGTGCCAGCTCACCGGACAGGGTCGGAAACGAGCAGTACTTC.

V gene TRBV28 combines with J gene TRBJ2-7, with D possibly being TRBD1 (6 bases). Germline CDR1 is MDHEN and CDR2 is SYDVKM. The CDR3 has 16 residues. Trimming removed 6 bases at V and 0 bases at J, with 18 bases between. CDR3 sequence reads: CASRGVDGQSSYEQYF. DNA for the CDR3: TGTGCCAGCAGAGGCGTCGACGGACAGAGCTCCTACGAGCAGTACTTC. Using reference TRBV28 and TRBJ2-7 for the parts outside the CDR3, the full variable domain is DVKVTQSSRYLVKRTGEKVFLECVQDMDHENMFWYRQDPGLGLRLIYFSYDVKMKEKGDIPEGYSVSREKKERFSLILESASTNQTSMYLCASRGVDGQSSYEQYFGPGTRLTVT.

This chain joins TRBV7-2 and TRBJ1-1; D ambiguous. The V end lost 1 base, the J end lost 6 bases, and 12 bases lay between the germline ends. The CDR3 length is 14 residues. Germline V gene sequence: CDR1 SGHTA, CDR2 FQGNSA. The CDR3 DNA reads TGTGCCAGCAGCTTAGACGGAGGCATTTCTGAAGCTTTCTTT. Its translation is CASSLDGGISEAFF.

This clone was detected only once. The V call is TRBV11-2, the J call TRBJ2-5, with D possibly matching TRBD1 (6 bases). Germline CDR1 SGHAT, CDR2 FQNNGV. This CDR3 is 15 amino acids long. Trimming left V 6 bases short and J 5 bases short, with 19 bases between. The CDR3 region is CASSLTGILEETQYF. The CDR3 nucleotides are TGTGCCAGCAGTCTCACAGGGATTTTAGAGGAGACCCAGTACTTC.

The V call is TRBV7-6, the J call TRBJ2-5; D gene uncertain. Trimming removed 4 bases from V and 3 bases from J, with 6 bases in between. CDR3 length: 12 amino acids. The germline V gene encodes CDR1 SGHVS and CDR2 FNYEAQ. CDR3 residues: CASSWTEETQYF. The CDR3 bases are TGTGCCAGCAGCTGGACGGAAGAGACCCAGTACTTC.

This sequence joins TRBV27 and TRBJ2-3; 7 nucleotides match TRBD2. The length of the CDR3 is 17 residues. V trimming: 2 bases; J trimming: 2 bases; junction bases outside the gene matches: 10. Germline loops: CDR1 MNHEY, CDR2 SMNVEV (reference sequence). The CDR3 loop reads CASSLEAASGTTDTQYF. The CDR3 nucleotides read TGTGCCAGCAGTTTAGAGGCGGCTAGCGGTACCACAGATACGCAGTATTTT.

This clone was observed a handful of times. CDR3 sequence: CASSFGWGLAAYEQYF. The DNA of the CDR3 is TGTGCCAGCAGCTTTGGTTGGGGACTAGCGGCCTACGAGCAGTACTTC. V usage is TRBV5-4 and J usage is TRBJ2-7, with 11 nucleotides matching TRBD2. Germline-derived CDR1 and CDR2 are SGHNT and YYREEE (reference sequence). The V gene end was trimmed by 2 bases and the J gene end by 2 bases; junction bases not matched to a gene: 6. This CDR3 comprises 16 residues.

The gene calls are TRBV2 and TRBJ2-5; 12 bases match TRBD1. Trimming cost V 10 bases and J 6 bases; bases outside gene matches: 12. CDR1 and CDR2 (germline): SNHLY, FYNNEI. CDR3 length: 15 amino acids. The CDR3 protein is CATCPGTGGGQTQYF. The DNA for the CDR3 is TGTGCCACCTGTCCCGGGACAGGGGGCGGTCAGACCCAGTACTTC.

V and J are TRBV5-1 and TRBJ2-2; TRBD1 is a possible D gene (6 bases). V was cut by 0 bases and J by 3 bases, with 9 bases left in between. In germline, CDR1 is SGHRS, CDR2 YFSETQ. CDR3 length equals 15 residues. The CDR3 DNA follows: TGCGCCAGCAGCTTGGGTGGGGGCGACACCGGGGAGCTGTTTTTT. This gives the protein CASSLGGGDTGELFF. Combining the CDR3 with reference TRBV5-1 and TRBJ2-2 gives the whole variable domain KAGVTQTPRYLIKTRGQQVTLSCSPISGHRSVSWYQQTPGQGLQFLFEYFSETQRNKGNFPGRFSGRQFSNSRSEMNVSTLELGDSALYLCASSLGGGDTGELFFGEGSRLTVL.